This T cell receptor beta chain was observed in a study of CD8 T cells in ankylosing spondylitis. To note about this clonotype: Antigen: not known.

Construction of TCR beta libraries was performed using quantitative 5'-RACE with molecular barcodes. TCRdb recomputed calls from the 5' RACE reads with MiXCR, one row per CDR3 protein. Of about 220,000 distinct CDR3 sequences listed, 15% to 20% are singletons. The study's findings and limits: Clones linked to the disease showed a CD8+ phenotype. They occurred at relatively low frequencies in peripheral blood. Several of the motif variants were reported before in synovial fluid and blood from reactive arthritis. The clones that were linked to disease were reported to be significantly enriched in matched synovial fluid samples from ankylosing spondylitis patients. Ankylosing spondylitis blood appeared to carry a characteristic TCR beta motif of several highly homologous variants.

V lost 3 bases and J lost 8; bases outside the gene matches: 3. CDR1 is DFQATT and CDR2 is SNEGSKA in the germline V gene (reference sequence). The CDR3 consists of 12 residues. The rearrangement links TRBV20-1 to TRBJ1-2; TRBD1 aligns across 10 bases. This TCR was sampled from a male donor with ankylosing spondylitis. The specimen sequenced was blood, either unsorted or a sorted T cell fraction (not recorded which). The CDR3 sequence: CSARGTGDGYTF. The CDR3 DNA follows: TGCAGTGCTAGGGGGACAGGGGACGGCTACACCTTC.